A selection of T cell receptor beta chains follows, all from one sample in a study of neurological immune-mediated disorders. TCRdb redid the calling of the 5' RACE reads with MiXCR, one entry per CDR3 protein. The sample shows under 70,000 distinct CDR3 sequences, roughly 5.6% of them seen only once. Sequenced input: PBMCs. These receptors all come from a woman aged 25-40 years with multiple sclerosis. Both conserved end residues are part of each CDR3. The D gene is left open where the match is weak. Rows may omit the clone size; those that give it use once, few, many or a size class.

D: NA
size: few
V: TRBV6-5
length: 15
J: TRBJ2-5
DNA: TGTGCCAGCAGTTACGACCAGCTATCCCAAGAGACCCAGTACTTC
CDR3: CASSYDQLSQETQYF

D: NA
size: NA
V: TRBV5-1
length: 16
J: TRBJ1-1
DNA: TGCGCCAGCAGCTCCCGACAGGAGGCAACCCTCACTGAAGCTTTCTTT
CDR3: CASSSRQEATLTEAFF

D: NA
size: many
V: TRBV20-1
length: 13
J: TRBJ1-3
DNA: TGCAGTGCTCCTAAGGACGGTACCCACACCATATATTTT
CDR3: CSAPKDGTHTIYF

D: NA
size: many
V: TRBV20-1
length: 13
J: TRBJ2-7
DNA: TGCAGTGCTACGCAGGGCAGTGGGGGCGAGCAGTACTTC
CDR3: CSATQGSGGEQYF

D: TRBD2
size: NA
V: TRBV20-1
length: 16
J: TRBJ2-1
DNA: TGCAGTGCTATCGGGACTAGCGGGGGGGCCCGAAATGAGCAGTTCTTC
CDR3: CSAIGTSGGARNEQFF

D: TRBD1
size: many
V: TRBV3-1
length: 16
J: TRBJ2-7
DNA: TGTGCCAGCAGCCAAGGTCGTGCCAGGGGGCACGACGAGCAGTACTTC
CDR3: CASSQGRARGHDEQYF

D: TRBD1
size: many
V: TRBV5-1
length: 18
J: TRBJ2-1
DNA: TGCGCCAGCAGCTTGGCTGGCGGACAGGGGCACTCCTACAATGAGCAGTTCTTC
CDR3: CASSLAGGQGHSYNEQFF

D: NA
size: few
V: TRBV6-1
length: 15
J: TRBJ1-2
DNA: TGTGCCAGCAGTGAGGGGGACACTATTAACTATGGCTACACCTTC
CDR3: CASSEGDTINYGYTF

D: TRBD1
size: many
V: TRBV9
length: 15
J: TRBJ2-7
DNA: TGTGCCAGCAGCGTAGATCCAGGGGGCACGTACGAGCAGTACTTC
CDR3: CASSVDPGGTYEQYF

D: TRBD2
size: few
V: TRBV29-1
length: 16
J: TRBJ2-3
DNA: TGCAGCGTTGGAGAGAGGGGACTAGCCCTATTGGATACGCAGTATTTT
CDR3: CSVGERGLALLDTQYF

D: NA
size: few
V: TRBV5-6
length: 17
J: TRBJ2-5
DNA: TGTGCCAGCGGCCACTCCTTTGGGGTCGGGGTCCAAGAGACCCAGTACTTC
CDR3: CASGHSFGVGVQETQYF

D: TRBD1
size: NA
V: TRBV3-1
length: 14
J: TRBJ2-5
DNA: TGTGCCAGCAGCCAAAGGACAGGCGGAGAGACCCAGTACTTC
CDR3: CASSQRTGGETQYF

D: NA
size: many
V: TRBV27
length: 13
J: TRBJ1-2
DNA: TGTGCCAGCAGTTTGAGGCAGGGGTATGGCTACACCTTC
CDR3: CASSLRQGYGYTF

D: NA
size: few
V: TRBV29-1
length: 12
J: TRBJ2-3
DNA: TGCAGCGTTGGGGACGGCACAGATACGCAGTATTTT
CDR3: CSVGDGTDTQYF

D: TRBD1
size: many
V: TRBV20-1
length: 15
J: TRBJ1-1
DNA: TGCAGTGCTAGAGATCAGGGGGGCCTTTGGGCTGAAGCTTTCTTT
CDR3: CSARDQGGLWAEAFF

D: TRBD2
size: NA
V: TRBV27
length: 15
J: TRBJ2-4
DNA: TGTGCCAGCAGTTTAATACTAGCGGGGAAAAAAATTCAGTACTTC
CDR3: CASSLILAGKKIQYF

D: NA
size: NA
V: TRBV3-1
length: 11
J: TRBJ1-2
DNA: TGTGCCAGCAGTCAAGCCAGGAGCTACACCTTC
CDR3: CASSQARSYTF

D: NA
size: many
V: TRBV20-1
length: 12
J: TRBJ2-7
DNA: TGCAGTGCTAGGGACTTCGGATACGAGCAGTACTTC
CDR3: CSARDFGYEQYF

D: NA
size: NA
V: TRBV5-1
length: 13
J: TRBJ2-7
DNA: TGCGCCAGCAGCTTGGCAGTTTTTGACGAGCAGTACTTC
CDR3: CASSLAVFDEQYF

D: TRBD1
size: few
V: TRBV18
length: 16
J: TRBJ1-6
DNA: TGTGCCAGCTCACCCCAACAGGGGTCGAATAATTCACCCCTCCACTTT
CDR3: CASSPQQGSNNSPLHF

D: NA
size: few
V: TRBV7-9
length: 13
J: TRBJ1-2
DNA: TGTGCCAGCAGCTTAGGAACAGGGAATGGCTACACCTTC
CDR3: CASSLGTGNGYTF

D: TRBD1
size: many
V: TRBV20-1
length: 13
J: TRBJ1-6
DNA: TGCAGTGCTAGCCACCTTAACGGAGACAGGGTCGTCTTT
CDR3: CSASHLNGDRVVF

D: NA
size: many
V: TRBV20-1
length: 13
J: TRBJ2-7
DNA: TGCAGTGCTAGCGGGAGCAACTCCTACGAGCAGTACTTC
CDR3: CSASGSNSYEQYF

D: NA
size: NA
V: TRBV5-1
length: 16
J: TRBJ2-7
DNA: TGCGCCAGCAGCTTGGAGTTCGCTAGGAACTCCTACGAGCAGTACTTC
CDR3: CASSLEFARNSYEQYF

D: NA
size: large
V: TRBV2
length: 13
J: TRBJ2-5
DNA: TGTGCCAGCAGCGCGGACTACCAAGAGACCCAGTACTTC
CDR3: CASSADYQETQYF

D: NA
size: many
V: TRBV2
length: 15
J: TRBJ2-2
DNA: TGTGCCAGCAGTGTGGTCGGAGGGATCACCGGGGAGCTGTTTTTT
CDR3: CASSVVGGITGELFF

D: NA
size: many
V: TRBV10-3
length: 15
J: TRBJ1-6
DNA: TGTGCCAGCACCGTCGGAGTCCCGTCTAATTCACCCCTCCACTTT
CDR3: CASTVGVPSNSPLHF

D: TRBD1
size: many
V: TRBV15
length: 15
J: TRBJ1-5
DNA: TGTGCCACCAGCAGAGATCGGTCAGGGGGTCAGCCCCAGCATTTT
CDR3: CATSRDRSGGQPQHF

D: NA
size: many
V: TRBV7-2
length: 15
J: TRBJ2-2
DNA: TGTGCCAGCAGCTTAGTCCCCCAGAACACCGGGGAGCTGTTTTTT
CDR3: CASSLVPQNTGELFF

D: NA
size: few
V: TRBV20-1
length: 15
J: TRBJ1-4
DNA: TGCAGTGCTAGAGGTTGGGATTACGATAATGAAAAACTGTTTTTT
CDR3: CSARGWDYDNEKLFF

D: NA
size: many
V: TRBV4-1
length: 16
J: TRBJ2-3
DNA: TGCGCCAGCAGCCGACTACCTGGGGGAAGCACAGATACGCAGTATTTT
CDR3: CASSRLPGGSTDTQYF

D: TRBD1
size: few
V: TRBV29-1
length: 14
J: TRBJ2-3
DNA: TGCAGCGTAGGGACAGGGTTTAGCACAGATACGCAGTATTTT
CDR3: CSVGTGFSTDTQYF

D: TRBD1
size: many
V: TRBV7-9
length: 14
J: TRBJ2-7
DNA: TGTGCCAGCAGCACTCGGGACAGGATCTACGAGCAGTACTTC
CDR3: CASSTRDRIYEQYF

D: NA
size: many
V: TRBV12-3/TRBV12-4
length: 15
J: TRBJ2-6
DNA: TGTGCCAGCAGTCCCGGCCCCTCTGGGGCCAACGTCCTGACTTTC
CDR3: CASSPGPSGANVLTF

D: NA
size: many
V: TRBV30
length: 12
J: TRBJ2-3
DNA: TGTGCCTGGAGTGTCTCCACCTATACGCAGTATTTT
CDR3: CAWSVSTYTQYF

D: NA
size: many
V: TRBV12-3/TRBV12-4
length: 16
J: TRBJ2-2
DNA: TGTGCCAGCAGTTTGGGCAGGGAAGTTTACACCGGGGAGCTGTTTTTT
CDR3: CASSLGREVYTGELFF

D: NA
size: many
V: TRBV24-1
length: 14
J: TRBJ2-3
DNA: TGTGCCACCAGTGTTGGACAGACCACAGATACGCAGTATTTT
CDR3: CATSVGQTTDTQYF